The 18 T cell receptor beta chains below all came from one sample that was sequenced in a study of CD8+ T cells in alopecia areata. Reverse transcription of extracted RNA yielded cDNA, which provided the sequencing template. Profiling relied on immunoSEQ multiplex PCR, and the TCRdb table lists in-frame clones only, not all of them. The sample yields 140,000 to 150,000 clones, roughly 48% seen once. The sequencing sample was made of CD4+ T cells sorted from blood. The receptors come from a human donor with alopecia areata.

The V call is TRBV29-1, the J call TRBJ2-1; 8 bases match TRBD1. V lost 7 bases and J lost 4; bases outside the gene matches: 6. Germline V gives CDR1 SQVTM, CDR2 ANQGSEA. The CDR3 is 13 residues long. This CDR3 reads CSARDRQYNEQFF. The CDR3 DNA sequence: TGCAGCGCCCGGGACAGGCAATACAATGAGCAGTTCTTC.

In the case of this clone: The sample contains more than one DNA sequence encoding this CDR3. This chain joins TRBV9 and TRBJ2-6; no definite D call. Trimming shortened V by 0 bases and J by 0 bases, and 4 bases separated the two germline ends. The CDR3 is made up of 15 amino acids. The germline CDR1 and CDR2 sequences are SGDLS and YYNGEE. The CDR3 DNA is TGTGCCAGCAGCGTAGCTGGCTCTGGGGCCAACGTCCTGACTTTC. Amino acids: CASSVAGSGANVLTF.

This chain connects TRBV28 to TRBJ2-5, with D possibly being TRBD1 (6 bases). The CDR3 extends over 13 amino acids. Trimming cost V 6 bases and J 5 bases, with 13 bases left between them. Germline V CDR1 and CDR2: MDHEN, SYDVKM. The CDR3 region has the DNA TGTGCCAGCAGACGTTCAGGGGAGGAGACCCAGTACTTC. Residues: CASRRSGEETQYF.

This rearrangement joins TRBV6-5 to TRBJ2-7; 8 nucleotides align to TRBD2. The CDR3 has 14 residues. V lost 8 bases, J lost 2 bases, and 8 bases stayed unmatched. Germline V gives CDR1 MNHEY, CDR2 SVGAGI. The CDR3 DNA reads TGTGCCAGCGCTCGGGAGGGGAGGACCTACGAGCAGTACTTC. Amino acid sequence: CASAREGRTYEQYF.

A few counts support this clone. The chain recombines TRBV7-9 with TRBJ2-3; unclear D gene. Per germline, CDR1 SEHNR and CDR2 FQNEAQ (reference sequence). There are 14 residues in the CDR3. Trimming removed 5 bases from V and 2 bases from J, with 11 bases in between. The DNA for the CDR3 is TGTGCCAGCAGCCCCATGGGCCTCACAGATACGCAGTATTTT. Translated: CASSPMGLTDTQYF.

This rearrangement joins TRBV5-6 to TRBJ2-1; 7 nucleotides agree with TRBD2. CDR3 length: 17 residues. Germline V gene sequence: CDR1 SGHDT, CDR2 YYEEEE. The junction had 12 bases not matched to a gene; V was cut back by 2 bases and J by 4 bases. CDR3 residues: CASSFVQAGTTYNEQFF. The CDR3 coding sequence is TGTGCCAGCAGCTTTGTGCAAGCCGGGACTACATACAATGAGCAGTTCTTC.

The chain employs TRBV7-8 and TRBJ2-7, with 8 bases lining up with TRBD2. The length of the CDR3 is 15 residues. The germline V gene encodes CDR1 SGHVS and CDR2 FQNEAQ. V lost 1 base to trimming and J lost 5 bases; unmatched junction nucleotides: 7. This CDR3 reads CASSLGPGGRDEQYF. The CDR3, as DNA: TGTGCCAGCAGCTTAGGTCCGGGAGGGAGAGACGAGCAGTACTTC.

The CDR3 DNA reads TGCGCCAGCAGTATTCCCGACAACGAGCAGTACTTC. Translating gives CASSIPDNEQYF. The chain has TRBV5-1 and TRBJ2-7; D is ambiguous. CDR1 SGHRS and CDR2 YFSETQ come from the germline V gene. CDR3 length equals 12 residues. Trimming left V 5 bases short and J 5 bases short, with 11 bases between.

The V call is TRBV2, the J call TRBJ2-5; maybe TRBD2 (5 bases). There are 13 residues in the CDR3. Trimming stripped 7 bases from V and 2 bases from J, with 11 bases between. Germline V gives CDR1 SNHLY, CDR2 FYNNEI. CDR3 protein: CASTGNVQETQYF. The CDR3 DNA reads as TGTGCCAGCACGGGGAACGTACAAGAGACCCAGTACTTC.

The CDR3 spells CASRRTVDQPQHF. Written as DNA, the CDR3 is TGTGCCAGCAGACGGACAGTAGATCAGCCCCAGCATTTT. The V gene is TRBV2, the J gene TRBJ1-5, with a tentative D call TRBD1 (6 bases). The V end lost 6 bases, the J end lost 5 bases, and 11 bases lay between the germline ends. Germline CDR1 reads SNHLY; CDR2 reads FYNNEI. This CDR3 has 13 amino acids.

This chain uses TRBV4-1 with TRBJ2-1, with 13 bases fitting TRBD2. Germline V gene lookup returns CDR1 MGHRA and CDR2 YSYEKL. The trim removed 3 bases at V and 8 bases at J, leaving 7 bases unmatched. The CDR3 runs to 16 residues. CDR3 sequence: CASSQAGLAGRYEQFF. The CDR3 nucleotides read TGCGCCAGCAGCCAGGCGGGACTAGCGGGACGATATGAGCAGTTCTTC.

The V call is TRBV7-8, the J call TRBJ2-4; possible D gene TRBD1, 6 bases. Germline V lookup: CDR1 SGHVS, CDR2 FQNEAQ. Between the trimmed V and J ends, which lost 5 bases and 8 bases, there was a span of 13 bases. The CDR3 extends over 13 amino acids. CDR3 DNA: TGTGCCAGCAGCGGAACAGGGATGTACATTCAGTACTTC. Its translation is CASSGTGMYIQYF.

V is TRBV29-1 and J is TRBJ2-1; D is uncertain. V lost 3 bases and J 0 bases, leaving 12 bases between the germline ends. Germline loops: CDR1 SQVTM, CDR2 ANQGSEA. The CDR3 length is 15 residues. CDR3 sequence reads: CSVETRRSSYNEQFF. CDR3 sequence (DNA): TGCAGCGTTGAGACGCGGAGAAGCTCCTACAATGAGCAGTTCTTC.

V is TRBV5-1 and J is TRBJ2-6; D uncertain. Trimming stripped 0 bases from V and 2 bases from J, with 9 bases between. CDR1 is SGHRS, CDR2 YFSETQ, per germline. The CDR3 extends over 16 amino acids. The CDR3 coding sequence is TGCGCCAGCAGCTTGGCCTGGGCGGCTGGGGCCAACGTCCTGACTTTC. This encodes CASSLAWAAGANVLTF.

CDR3 sequence reads: CASSPGDRGWYNEQFF. The DNA of the CDR3 is TGTGCCAGCAGCCCGGGGGACAGGGGTTGGTACAATGAGCAGTTCTTC. The V and J genes are TRBV7-9 and TRBJ2-1; TRBD1 matches 10 bases. The CDR3 length is 16 residues. V lost 5 bases and J lost 4; bases outside the gene matches: 8. Looked up from germline, CDR1 is SEHNR and CDR2 is FQNEAQ (reference sequence).

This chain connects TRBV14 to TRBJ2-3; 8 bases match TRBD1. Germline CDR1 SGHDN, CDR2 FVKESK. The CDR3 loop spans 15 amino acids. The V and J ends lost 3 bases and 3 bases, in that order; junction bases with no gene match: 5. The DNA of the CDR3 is TGTGCCAGCAGCCACTACAGGGGGAAAACAGATACGCAGTATTTT. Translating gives CASSHYRGKTDTQYF.

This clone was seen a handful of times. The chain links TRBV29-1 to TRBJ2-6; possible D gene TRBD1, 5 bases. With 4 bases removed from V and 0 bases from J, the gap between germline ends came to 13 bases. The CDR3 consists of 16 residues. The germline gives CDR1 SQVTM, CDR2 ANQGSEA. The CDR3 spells CSVGKGFSSGANVLTF. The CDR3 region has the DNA TGCAGCGTTGGAAAGGGGTTCAGCTCTGGGGCCAACGTCCTGACTTTC.

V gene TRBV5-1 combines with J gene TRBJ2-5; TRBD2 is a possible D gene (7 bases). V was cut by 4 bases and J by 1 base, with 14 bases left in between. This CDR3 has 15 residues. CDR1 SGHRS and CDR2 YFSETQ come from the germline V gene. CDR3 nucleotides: TGCGCCAGCAGCCAAACAGGGACTACCCAAGAGACCCAGTACTTC. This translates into CASSQTGTTQETQYF.